This TCR beta chain was captured by sequencing in a study of sequential checkpoint blockade in melanoma. Study context: Maintenance nivolumab came after either treatment sequence. After nivolumab or ipilimumab alone, twenty-two patients had week-13 rebiopsies.

Libraries were prepared by immunoSEQ multiplex PCR; TCRdb keeps only in-frame clonotypes and omits some of them. The sample has a few thousand clones; around a third are singletons. This clone was seen a handful of times. The CDR3 contains 17 residues. CDR1 KGHSH and CDR2 LQKENI come from the germline V gene. Trimming took 3 bases from V and 5 from J; bases not matched to a gene: 7. Treatment described: randomized to nivolumab then ipilimumab (arm A) or the reverse (arm B). Patients had received no earlier DNA-damaging chemotherapy. Here the sequenced sample was tumor tissue (inferred from file names), taken from a patient given nivolumab and ipilimumab in sequence. This TCR came from a human donor with melanoma. The chain recombines TRBV18 with TRBJ2-3; 14 positions agree with TRBD2. As DNA, the CDR3 is TGTGCCAGCTCACCGCAGACTAGCGGGAGGGCCCTAGATACGCAGTATTTT. This gives the protein CASSPQTSGRALDTQYF.